The rows below give T cell receptor beta chains drawn from one sample of a study of OX40 agonist ivuxolimab in advanced cancers. Sequencing was performed with immunoSEQ multiplex PCR; in TCRdb, only in-frame clones are kept and a portion is missing. Found here are roughly 24,000 clones, roughly 79% of them singletons; the top ten hold 25%. Sequencing used CD4+ or CD8+ T cells sorted from blood, obtained in a trial of the OX40 agonist ivuxolimab. These TCRs come from an adult with an advanced solid tumor such as melanoma, head and neck, liver or kidney cancer. Both conserved end residues are part of each CDR3. A D gene is named only where the DNA matches it firmly. Not every row has a clone size; where given, it reads once, few, many or a size class.

clone_size	v_call	d_call	j_call	cdr3_aa	cdr3_nt
-	TRBV25-1	-	TRBJ2-1	CASSEKVDNEQFF	TGTGCCAGCAGTGAGAAGGTGGACAATGAGCAGTTCTTC
-	TRBV5-4	TRBD1	TRBJ2-7	CASSLGQGDLDEQYF	TGTGCCAGCAGCCTGGGACAGGGAGATTTGGACGAGCAGTACTTC
-	TRBV10-2	TRBD1	TRBJ2-7	CASSVWTGGTYEQYF	TGCGCCAGCAGTGTTTGGACAGGGGGAACCTACGAGCAGTACTTC
-	TRBV5-1	-	TRBJ2-7	CASSLARTGTLGQYF	TGCGCCAGCAGCTTGGCACGGACCGGAACCCTGGGGCAGTACTTC
-	TRBV10-3	-	TRBJ2-7	CAISENRAYEQYF	TGTGCCATCAGTGAGAACAGGGCCTACGAGCAGTACTTC
-	TRBV19	TRBD1	TRBJ1-5	CASSMRGIGAGTGPNQPQHF	TGTGCCAGTAGTATGAGAGGGATCGGGGCCGGGACAGGGCCCAATCAGCCCCAGCATTTT
few	TRBV29-1	-	TRBJ2-7	CSVSLGLAYEQYF	TGCAGCGTTTCCCTTGGACTGGCCTACGAGCAGTACTTC
-	TRBV14	-	TRBJ1-1	CASSQAMNTEAFF	TGTGCCAGCAGCCAAGCTATGAACACTGAAGCTTTCTTT
-	TRBV5-5	TRBD2	TRBJ2-1	CASSWGLGRVEVTLNEQFF	TGTGCCAGCAGCTGGGGACTAGGTAGGGTCGAAGTTACCCTCAATGAGCAGTTCTTC
-	TRBV19	-	TRBJ2-7	CASSMLGGEGYEQYF	TGTGCCAGTAGTATGTTAGGCGGGGAAGGCTACGAGCAGTACTTC
-	TRBV7-9	-	TRBJ2-7	CASSFIGDYEQYF	TGTGCCAGCAGTTTTATCGGGGATTACGAGCAGTACTTC
-	TRBV5-1	-	TRBJ2-7	CASSWDTPYEQYF	TGCGCCAGCAGCTGGGACACCCCCTACGAGCAGTACTTC
-	TRBV5-1	TRBD1	TRBJ2-7	CASSLVSGTGGNYEQYF	TGCGCCAGCAGCTTGGTAAGCGGGACAGGGGGAAACTACGAGCAGTACTTC
few	TRBV5-4	TRBD2	TRBJ2-4	CASSPAGGGENIQYF	TGTGCCAGCAGTCCGGCGGGGGGGGGCGAGAACATTCAGTACTTC
-	TRBV4-2	-	TRBJ2-7	CASSQEGEQYF	TGTGCCAGCAGCCAAGAAGGCGAGCAGTACTTC
-	TRBV5-5	-	TRBJ2-7	CASTPSNRYEQYF	TGTGCCAGCACCCCCAGTAACCGCTACGAGCAGTACTTC
few	TRBV27	-	TRBJ1-5	CASTLGRGQPQHF	TGTGCCAGCACCCTCGGGAGGGGTCAGCCCCAGCATTTT
-	TRBV27	-	TRBJ2-1	CASSFGTTHNEQFF	TGTGCCAGCAGTTTTGGGACAACCCACAATGAGCAGTTCTTC
few	TRBV9	-	TRBJ2-5	CASSVGGAGTEETQYF	TGTGCCAGCAGCGTAGGGGGAGCGGGGACAGAAGAGACCCAGTACTTC
-	TRBV15	-	TRBJ2-1	CATRTPGAYNEQFF	TGTGCCACCAGGACACCGGGGGCCTACAATGAGCAGTTCTTC
few	TRBV27	-	TRBJ2-1	CASSRPDNEQFF	TGTGCCAGCAGTCGGCCGGACAATGAGCAGTTCTTC
-	TRBV9	-	TRBJ1-6	CASSASSYNSPLHF	TGTGCCAGCAGCGCAAGCTCCTATAATTCACCCCTCCACTTT
once	TRBV7-9	TRBD2	TRBJ2-1	CASSYPGLAGIEQFF	TGTGCCAGCAGCTACCCGGGACTAGCGGGCATTGAGCAGTTCTTC
-	TRBV30	TRBD1	TRBJ1-5	CAWSVQGGQPQHF	TGTGCCTGGAGTGTACAGGGGGGACAGCCCCAGCATTTT
-	TRBV9	TRBD1	TRBJ2-7	CASSVGTGAYEQYF	TGTGCCAGCAGCGTAGGTACAGGGGCCTACGAGCAGTACTTC
-	TRBV7-8	-	TRBJ1-2	CASSSTSPDGYTF	TGTGCCAGCAGCTCAACATCCCCCGATGGCTACACCTTC
-	TRBV6-4	TRBD1	TRBJ2-1	CASSRQGGNEQFF	TGTGCCAGCAGTCGACAGGGGGGGAATGAGCAGTTCTTC
-	TRBV6-6	TRBD2	TRBJ2-7	CASTFSTSGGDYEQYF	TGTGCCAGCACCTTTTCGACTAGCGGGGGGGATTACGAGCAGTACTTC
-	TRBV14	-	TRBJ1-1	CASSPGDTEAFF	TGTGCCAGCAGCCCAGGGGACACTGAAGCTTTCTTT
-	TRBV11-2	-	TRBJ2-7	CASSLALPRSYEQYF	TGTGCCAGCAGCTTAGCCCTCCCAAGGTCCTACGAGCAGTACTTC
-	TRBV9	-	TRBJ2-1	CASSVEGPVGGFSYNEQFF	TGTGCCAGCAGCGTAGAAGGCCCTGTGGGGGGCTTCTCCTACAATGAGCAGTTCTTC
-	TRBV7-3	-	TRBJ2-5	CASSLGRETQYF	TGTGCCAGCAGTTTAGGCCGAGAGACCCAGTACTTC
-	TRBV4-2	-	TRBJ2-7	CASSQGRAFYEQYF	TGTGCCAGCAGCCAAGGCCGGGCCTTCTACGAGCAGTACTTC
-	TRBV4-1	-	TRBJ1-2	CASSQEGRSLTFYGYTF	TGCGCCAGCAGCCAAGAGGGCAGGTCCCTTACTTTCTATGGCTACACCTTC
-	TRBV13	TRBD1	TRBJ2-3	CASSLLGQADTQYF	TGTGCCAGCAGCCTCCTGGGACAGGCGGATACGCAGTATTTT
-	TRBV9	-	TRBJ2-5	CASSDFGETQYF	TGTGCCAGCAGCGACTTTGGAGAGACCCAGTACTTC
-	TRBV4-2	TRBD1	TRBJ1-1	CASSQDRGWNTEAFF	TGTGCCAGCAGCCAAGACAGGGGGTGGAACACTGAAGCTTTCTTT
few	TRBV20-1	-	TRBJ2-7	CSATGRYF	TGCAGTGCTACCGGTCGGTACTTC
-	TRBV6-5	-	TRBJ2-1	CASSIGPYNEQFF	TGTGCCAGCAGTATCGGGCCATACAATGAGCAGTTCTTC
-	TRBV27	-	TRBJ1-2	CASSFVGLDGYTF	TGTGCCAGCAGTTTCGTAGGGCTCGATGGCTACACCTTC
-	TRBV7-8	-	TRBJ1-3	CGAGGITSGNTIYF	TGTGGCGCGGGGGGGATTACCTCTGGAAACACCATATATTTT
-	TRBV15	TRBD2	TRBJ2-1	CATSKGLAGGNEQFF	TGTGCCACCAGCAAGGGACTAGCGGGAGGAAATGAGCAGTTCTTC